This record concerns one TCR beta chain sequence. Its antigen is unknown. The V segment lost 3 bases and the J segment 8 bases; nucleotides outside the gene matches: 8. The CDR3 extends over 13 amino acids. Germline V gene data show CDR1 as GTSNPN and CDR2 as SVGIG (reference sequence). Method: immunoSEQ multiplex PCR; TCRdb's copy keeps in-frame clones and lacks some. This table holds roughly 2 million clones, about 94% found once. The data derive from a study of shared clonotypes between healthy human individuals. Study results and caveats: Clonotype sharing among donors was thought likely to change with sequencing depth.

Terminally differentiated effector memory CD45RA+ cells were excluded from the naive CD8 cells, which were CD45RO-negative and positively selected for CCR7. What was sequenced was naive CD8+ T cells sorted from blood. This receptor was obtained from a man between 18 and 29 years old in good health. The chain carries TRBV30 and TRBJ1-2; 8 bases agree with TRBD1. The CDR3 loop is CAWSTTGVGGYTF. CDR3 nucleotides: TGTGCCTGGAGCACGACAGGGGTTGGCGGCTACACCTTC.